Presented here are 25 T cell receptor beta chains from one specimen sequenced in a study of human T cells and chemical hapten exposure. TCRdb itself ran the RACE reads through MiXCR, one entry per CDR3 protein. The table shows 330,000 or so distinct CDR3 sequences, with just under 6.5% occurring only once. Time point of the sample: patch test 2, 6 weeks after DPC sensitization. Stated treatment: therapeutic diphenylcyclopropenone sensitization with weekly scalp DPC. The sample here was whole blood, taken in connection with sensitization to the hapten diphenylcyclopropenone (DPC). The receptors were gathered from a young woman with alopecia areata. Some clones in this sample may be carry-over from other donors' samples.

The sample holds many counts of this clonotype. The chain carries TRBV11-2 and TRBJ1-2, with D possibly matching TRBD1 (6 bases). The CDR3 totals 15 residues. V lost 2 bases to trimming and J lost 5 bases, with 15 bases between them. Germline CDR1 and CDR2: SGHAT and FQNNGV. CDR3 nucleotide sequence: TGTGCCAGCAGCTTATCTGCGGGGGCTGAGTATGGCTACACCTTC. This codes for CASSLSAGAEYGYTF.

This clonotype has only a few counts. The rearrangement joins TRBV9 to TRBJ1-1; TRBD1 is a possible D gene (5 bases). Between the trimmed V and J ends, which lost 4 bases and 6 bases, there was a span of 10 bases. CDR1 is SGDLS, CDR2 YYNGEE, per germline. This CDR3 has 12 residues. The CDR3 region is CASSPPGSEAFF. DNA for the CDR3: TGTGCCAGCAGCCCTCCAGGGTCTGAAGCTTTCTTT.

This clonotype was observed at least ten times. The chain couples TRBV20-1 to TRBJ2-1, with unresolved D. Germline CDR1 DFQATT, CDR2 SNEGSKA (reference sequence). The CDR3 runs to 15 residues. V dropped 0 bases and J dropped 4 bases, with 13 bases sitting between them. CDR3 amino acids: CSARDVREGYNEQFF. CDR3 DNA: TGCAGTGCTAGAGATGTTAGGGAAGGATACAATGAGCAGTTCTTC.

This clonotype was seen many times. The J gene is TRBJ1-1, the V gene TRBV3-1; 9 nucleotides align to TRBD1. The CDR3 is 16 amino acids. V was pared by 7 bases and J by 4 bases, with 13 bases of the junction left unmatched. Germline values: CDR1 LGHDT, CDR2 YNNKEL (reference sequence). CDR3 sequence reads: CASIKSGTGWPTEAFF. Here the CDR3 DNA reads TGTGCCAGCATCAAGTCCGGGACAGGGTGGCCCACTGAAGCTTTCTTT.

The chain links TRBV12-3 or TRBV12-4 to TRBJ1-6, with D possibly TRBD1 on 5 matching bases. CDR3 length: 17 amino acids. V was clipped by 6 bases and J by 4 bases, with 19 bases between them. The CDR3 spells CASSGGDSDHYNSPLHF. DNA of the CDR3: TGTGCCAGCAGCGGTGGTGACAGCGACCATTATAATTCACCCCTCCACTTT.

This clonotype has only a few counts. J is TRBJ2-2 and V is TRBV28; 8 nucleotides match TRBD1. The CDR3 is made up of 17 amino acids. In germline, CDR1 is MDHEN, CDR2 SYDVKM. V lost 8 bases and J lost 1; bases outside the gene matches: 12. The CDR3 DNA reads TGTGCCAGCGCAGGGGGCTGGGGGGACAGGAACACCGGGGAGCTGTTTTTT. It codes for CASAGGWGDRNTGELFF.

This chain connects TRBV4-1 to TRBJ1-1, with D possibly TRBD1 on 6 matching bases. Looked up from germline, CDR1 is MGHRA and CDR2 is YSYEKL. V lost 3 bases, J lost 8 bases, and 13 bases lay in between. The CDR3 runs to 13 residues. CDR3 loop: CASSQWTAVEAFF. The CDR3 coding sequence is TGCGCCAGCAGCCAGTGGACAGCAGTCGAAGCTTTCTTT.

This clonotype appeared a few times. This chain joins TRBV27 and TRBJ2-6, with D perhaps matching TRBD2 (6 bases). Deletions cut 2 bases from V and 0 bases from J, with 11 bases between. Germline values: CDR1 MNHEY, CDR2 SMNVEV (reference sequence). The CDR3 is 17 residues long. CDR3 in DNA: TGTGCCAGCAGTTTAGTCGGGGGAAGCTCTGGGGCCAACGTCCTGACTTTC. Translating gives CASSLVGGSSGANVLTF.

This clonotype appeared a few times. The rearrangement links TRBV20-1 to TRBJ1-2; no definite D call. V dropped 3 bases and J dropped 0 bases, with 8 bases sitting between them. The CDR3 totals 13 residues. Germline V gene lookup returns CDR1 DFQATT and CDR2 SNEGSKA (reference sequence). The DNA of the CDR3 is TGCAGTGCTAGTGACTACACTAACTATGGCTACACCTTC. Amino acid sequence: CSASDYTNYGYTF.

This chain uses TRBV6-6 with TRBJ1-1, with D unclear. The CDR3 covers 16 residues. Trimming took off 6 bases at V and 0 bases at J, with 17 bases between the two ends. In germline, CDR1 is MNHNY, CDR2 SVGAGI (reference sequence). DNA of the CDR3: TGTGCCAGCAGCACCCCCCGGGCAGGACTGAACACTGAAGCTTTCTTT. This codes for CASSTPRAGLNTEAFF.

This clonotype was counted only a few times. V gene TRBV12-3 or TRBV12-4 combines with J gene TRBJ1-1; the D gene is possibly TRBD1 (5 bases). The length of the CDR3 is 15 residues. Trimming took off 6 bases at V and 0 bases at J, with 14 bases between the two ends. The chain's CDR3 is CASREGVHMNTEAFF. CDR3 nucleotides: TGTGCCAGCAGGGAAGGGGTCCACATGAACACTGAAGCTTTCTTT.

This clonotype was detected many times. The gene calls are TRBV14 and TRBJ2-3; D possibly matches TRBD1 or TRBD2 (5 bases each). The CDR3 runs to 16 residues. Germline V gives CDR1 SGHDN, CDR2 FVKESK. The ends were cut back, 4 bases at V and 0 bases at J, with 14 bases in the middle. CDR3 bases: TGTGCCAGCAGCCCCTGGGACGCAGTTAGCACAGATACGCAGTATTTT. It encodes CASSPWDAVSTDTQYF.

This clonotype was counted a few times. This chain joins TRBV20-1 and TRBJ2-4; 9 bases are shared with TRBD1. The germline V gene encodes CDR1 DFQATT and CDR2 SNEGSKA (reference sequence). V lost 0 bases to trimming and J lost 8 bases; unmatched junction nucleotides: 11. The CDR3 length is 16 residues. The CDR3 region has the DNA TGCAGTGCTAGAGATTTCGGGACAGGGTTTCGAGACATTCAGTACTTC. Translating gives CSARDFGTGFRDIQYF.

This clonotype was detected only a few times. The CDR3 DNA follows: TGTGCCAGCAGCCTAGGACAGGGGCTTAGCTCTGGGGCCAACGTCCTGACTTTC. Its protein is CASSLGQGLSSGANVLTF. The chain combines TRBV9 with TRBJ2-6; 9 nucleotides agree with TRBD1. The J segment lost 0 bases and the V segment lost 4 bases, leaving 8 bases of the junction unmatched. Germline V gene lookup returns CDR1 SGDLS and CDR2 YYNGEE. The CDR3 covers 18 residues. Complete variable domain (other parts from reference TRBV9 and TRBJ2-6): DSGVTQTPKHLITATGQRVTLRCSPRSGDLSVYWYQQSLDQGLQFLIQYYNGEERAKGNILERFSAQQFPDLHSELNLSSLELGDSALYFCASSLGQGLSSGANVLTFGAGSRLTVL.

This clonotype was observed many times. V and J are TRBV7-2 and TRBJ1-2; D is unresolved. The CDR3 consists of 17 residues. Germline V gene sequence: CDR1 SGHTA, CDR2 FQGNSA. Trimming removed 5 bases at V and 4 bases at J, with 23 bases between. This chain's CDR3 is CASSPSPFRYPSYGYTF. CDR3 nucleotides: TGTGCCAGCAGCCCCTCGCCCTTTCGATATCCCTCCTATGGCTACACCTTC.

In this sample, this clonotype turned up many times. The rearrangement joins TRBV6-6 to TRBJ1-1, with 9 bases that match TRBD1. The ends lost 5 bases at V and 11 bases at J; junction bases unmatched: 9. Per germline, CDR1 MNHNY and CDR2 SVGAGI (reference sequence). The CDR3 runs 13 residues. This CDR3 reads CASSLNAQGAAFF. The CDR3 coding sequence is TGTGCCAGCAGTCTCAATGCACAGGGGGCGGCTTTCTTT.

This clonotype was recorded a few times. V gene TRBV7-3 combines with J gene TRBJ1-1; no reliable D call. This CDR3 comprises 14 residues. Germline CDR1 reads SGHTA; CDR2 reads FQGTGA. Trimming shortened V by 5 bases and J by 11 bases, and 21 bases separated the two germline ends. The DNA of the CDR3 is TGTGCCAGCAGCCCCGGCACTGGGGTTAGGGCTGCTTTCTTT. This encodes CASSPGTGVRAAFF.

This chain joins TRBV6-2 or TRBV6-3 and TRBJ1-1; 7 bases line up with TRBD1. The CDR3 has 15 amino acids. The V segment lost 6 bases and the J segment 3 bases; nucleotides outside the gene matches: 10. Germline loops: CDR1 MNHEY, CDR2 SVGEGT. CDR3 amino acids: CASRPTGNPYTEAFF. In nucleotides, the CDR3 is TGTGCCAGCAGGCCGACAGGGAACCCTTACACTGAAGCTTTCTTT.

This rearrangement joins TRBV9 to TRBJ2-1, with D possibly being TRBD1 (6 bases). CDR3 length: 14 amino acids. V was cut by 2 bases and J by 4 bases, with 10 bases left in between. Germline CDR1 is SGDLS and CDR2 is YYNGEE. The CDR3 region has the DNA TGTGCCAGCAGCGTGACAGGTCGATACAATGAGCAGTTCTTC. Its translation is CASSVTGRYNEQFF.

This clonotype was seen a few times. The chain links TRBV7-9 to TRBJ1-5, with no clear D. Germline V gives CDR1 SEHNR, CDR2 FQNEAQ (reference sequence). Trimming cost V 6 bases and J 7 bases, with 19 bases left between them. CDR3 size: 15 residues. The CDR3 is CASRQKVEFHQPQHF. Written as DNA, the CDR3 is TGTGCCAGCAGACAAAAGGTCGAGTTTCACCAGCCCCAGCATTTT.

This clonotype has only a few counts. The V gene is TRBV6-5, the J gene TRBJ1-5; the D gene is possibly TRBD1 (5 bases). V lost 4 bases and J lost 6, with 19 bases in between. This CDR3 comprises 16 residues. Germline lookup yields CDR1 MNHEY and CDR2 SVGAGI. CDR3 in DNA: TGTGCCAGCAGTTCCCTCCGGGACGGGGAAAGTCAGCCCCAGCATTTT. Translating it yields CASSSLRDGESQPQHF.

The table lists this clonotype with many counts. This chain uses TRBV20-1 with TRBJ1-2, with 9 bases aligning to TRBD1. Losses at the gene ends were 5 bases for V and 7 bases for J; bases not matched to a gene: 8. CDR3 length: 13 residues. Germline CDR1 reads DFQATT; CDR2 reads SNEGSKA (reference sequence). The CDR3 sequence: CSAYRDREPGYTF. The CDR3 nucleotides read TGCAGTGCTTACCGGGACAGGGAACCTGGCTACACCTTC.

In this sample, this clonotype turned up a few times. The genes are TRBV29-1 and TRBJ1-2, with TRBD1 matching over 8 bases. V shed 7 bases, J shed 5 bases, and the junction held 6 bases outside the gene matches. Germline loops: CDR1 SQVTM, CDR2 ANQGSEA. There are 12 residues in the CDR3. This chain's CDR3 is CSGQDRGYGYTF. The CDR3 DNA is TGCAGCGGACAAGACAGGGGTTATGGCTACACCTTC.

The table lists this clonotype with many counts. The chain couples TRBV27 to TRBJ1-1, with no clear D. Trimming left V 6 bases short and J 0 bases short, with 14 bases between. CDR1 and CDR2 from the germline V gene are MNHEY and SMNVEV (reference sequence). The CDR3 is 15 amino acids. The CDR3 protein is CASRSFQNMNTEAFF. CDR3 coding DNA: TGTGCCAGCAGATCCTTCCAGAACATGAACACTGAAGCTTTCTTT.

The chain combines TRBV20-1 with TRBJ1-4, with unresolved D. Germline V gene data show CDR1 as DFQATT and CDR2 as SNEGSKA (reference sequence). CDR3 length: 13 amino acids. The V end lost 6 bases, the J end lost 7 bases, and 15 bases lay between the germline ends. The CDR3 here is CSATDGPSEKLFF. In DNA, the CDR3 is TGCAGTGCCACGGATGGGCCGAGTGAAAAACTGTTTTTT.